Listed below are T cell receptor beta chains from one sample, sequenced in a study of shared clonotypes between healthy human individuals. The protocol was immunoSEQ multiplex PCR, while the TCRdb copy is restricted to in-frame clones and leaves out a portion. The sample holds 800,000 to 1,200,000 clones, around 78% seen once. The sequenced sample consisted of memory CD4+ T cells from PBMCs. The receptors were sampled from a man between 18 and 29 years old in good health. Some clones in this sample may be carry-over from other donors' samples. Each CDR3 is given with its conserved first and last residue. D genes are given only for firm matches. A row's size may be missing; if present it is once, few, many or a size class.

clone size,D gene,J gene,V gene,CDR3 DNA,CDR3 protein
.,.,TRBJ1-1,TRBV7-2,TGTGCCAGCAGCTTAGGGCAGGAAAACAGTTTT,CASSLGQENSF
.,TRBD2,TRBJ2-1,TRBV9,TGTGCCAGCAGCGTCGAGACTAGCATCGATGAGCAGTTCTTC,CASSVETSIDEQFF
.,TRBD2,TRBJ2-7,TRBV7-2,TGTGCCAGCAGCTTAGACAGCGGGAGTGGGGGGTCCGAGCAGTACTTC,CASSLDSGSGGSEQYF
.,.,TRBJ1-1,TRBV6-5,TGTGCCAGCAGTTACGGCGACAATGAAGCTTTCTTT,CASSYGDNEAFF
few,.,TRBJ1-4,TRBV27,TGTGCCAGCACCCCAAGGAGTGAAAAACTGTTTTTT,CASTPRSEKLFF
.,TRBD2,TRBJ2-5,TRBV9,TGTGCCAGCAGCCCTCGGGGGGAAGAGACCCAGTACTTC,CASSPRGEETQYF
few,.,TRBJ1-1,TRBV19,TGTGCCAGTGTGGGTTCGGCAGAGAACACTGAAGCTTTCTTT,CASVGSAENTEAFF
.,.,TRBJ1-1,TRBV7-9,TGTGCCAGCAGCTGGGGCGGGGGGATCCAAGCTTTCTTT,CASSWGGGIQAFF
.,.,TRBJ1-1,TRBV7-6,TGTGCCAGCAGCCATCTGAGGAACACTGAAGCTTTCTTT,CASSHLRNTEAFF
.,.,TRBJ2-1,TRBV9,TGTGCCAGCAGCGTAGAACAGGTTGACAATGAGCAGTTCTTC,CASSVEQVDNEQFF
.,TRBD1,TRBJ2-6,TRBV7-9,TGTGCCAGCAGCCCCGGGACAGGGGGTTCAGGCTCTGGGGCCAACGTCCTGACTTTC,CASSPGTGGSGSGANVLTF
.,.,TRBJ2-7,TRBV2,TGTGCCAGCACCGGGCACAGCTCCTACGAGCAGTACTTC,CASTGHSSYEQYF
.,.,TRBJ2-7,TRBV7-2,TGTGCCAGCAGCTTTGGACAGACCTACGAGCAGTACTTC,CASSFGQTYEQYF
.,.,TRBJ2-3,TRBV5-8,TGTGCCAGCAGCCCCTCTACCACAGATACGCAGTATTTT,CASSPSTTDTQYF
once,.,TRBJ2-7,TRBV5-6,TGTGCCAGCAGCCTGAGAGGGGCCTACGAGCAGTACTTC,CASSLRGAYEQYF